The next 30 T cell receptor beta chains were all read from a single sample in a study of blood T cell repertoires in COVID-19. Assay: immunoSEQ multiplex PCR; the TCRdb copy retains only in-frame clones and omits some. The sample includes about 220,000 clones, 83% of them seen just once. The sample taken for sequencing was PBMCs or T cells enriched from blood (not recorded which). All receptors come from a woman between 45 and 60 years old who had been exposed to COVID-19.

This clone was found once. The chain is built from TRBV7-9 and TRBJ1-1, with a weak D call TRBD1 (5 bases). The CDR3 consists of 14 residues. Trimming cost V 5 bases and J 1 base, with 11 bases left between them. Germline V lookup: CDR1 SEHNR, CDR2 FQNEAQ (reference sequence). The CDR3 loop is CASSPHQGNTEAFF. In DNA form, the CDR3 reads TGTGCCAGCAGCCCCCACCAGGGGAACACTGAAGCTTTCTTT.

The rearrangement links TRBV7-3 to TRBJ1-1, with TRBD1 matching 7 bases. Germline assignment: CDR1 SGHTA and CDR2 FQGTGA. The V segment lost 2 bases and the J segment 4 bases; nucleotides outside the gene matches: 25. The CDR3 is 21 residues long. CDR3 bases: TGTGCCAGCAGCTTACTACCCGCGATGACAGGGCAAGCGCCCAACCCCACTGAAGCTTTCTTT. Translation gives CASSLLPAMTGQAPNPTEAFF.

This clone was observed a few times. This chain connects TRBV6-5 to TRBJ1-1; D not certain. Trimming removed 2 bases at V and 5 bases at J, with 15 bases between. The CDR3 is 15 residues long. Germline V gene sequence: CDR1 MNHEY, CDR2 SVGAGI. The CDR3 protein is CASSYRTTRATEAFF. CDR3 nucleotides: TGTGCCAGCAGTTACCGGACCACGCGGGCGACTGAAGCTTTCTTT.

This chain links TRBV30 with TRBJ2-1; the match to TRBD1 covers 7 bases. The CDR3 covers 14 residues. V was clipped by 4 bases and J by 5 bases; unmatched bases: 8. Germline V CDR1 and CDR2: GTSNPN, SVGIG (reference sequence). The CDR3: CAWNLGQADNEQFF. In nucleotides, the CDR3 is TGTGCCTGGAATCTCGGACAGGCAGACAATGAGCAGTTCTTC.

The V call is TRBV12-5, the J call TRBJ2-2, with 8 bases that match TRBD2. The CDR3 contains 17 residues. From germline, CDR1 is LGHNT and CDR2 FRNRAP. The V and J ends lost 1 base and 2 bases, in that order; junction bases with no gene match: 6. CDR3 amino acids: CASGLGTSGLNTGELFF. The DNA of the CDR3 is TGTGCTAGTGGTTTGGGTACTAGCGGCCTTAACACCGGGGAGCTGTTTTTT.

In its sample, this clone was seen once. The chain combines TRBV5-1 with TRBJ1-2, with 8 bases identical to TRBD1. Germline V gene sequence: CDR1 SGHRS, CDR2 YFSETQ. The CDR3 runs to 15 residues. The V segment lost 0 bases and the J segment 7 bases; nucleotides outside the gene matches: 8. The CDR3 loop reads CASSLAGQGGSGYTF. Written as DNA, the CDR3 is TGCGCCAGCAGCTTGGCAGGACAGGGTGGTAGTGGCTACACCTTC.

Here the CDR3 reads CASSEGDRGYGYTF. The CDR3 DNA is TGTGCCAGCAGTGAAGGAGACAGGGGATATGGCTACACCTTC. The chain links TRBV6-1 to TRBJ1-2, with 8 bases aligning to TRBD1. Trimming removed 1 base from V and 5 bases from J; junction bases left unmatched: 3. The germline V gene has CDR1 MNHNS and CDR2 SASEGT. The CDR3 has 14 amino acids.

V usage is TRBV15 and J usage is TRBJ2-5; weak D call: TRBD1 (5 bases). V shed 0 bases and J shed 4 bases, with 12 bases lying between them. CDR1 LNHNV and CDR2 YYDKDF come from the germline V gene (reference sequence). This CDR3 is built from 15 residues. In DNA form, the CDR3 reads TGTGCCACCAGCAGAGATTTGCAGGGTGGAGAGACCCAGTACTTC. Its translation: CATSRDLQGGETQYF. The full variable domain, completed using reference TRBV15 and TRBJ2-5, is DAMVIQNPRYQVTQFGKPVTLSCSQTLNHNVMYWYQQKSSQAPKLLFHYYDKDFNNEADTPDNFQSRRPNTSFCFLDIRSPGLGDTAMYLCATSRDLQGGETQYFGPGTRLLVL.

This chain uses TRBV3-1 (or the pseudogene TRBV3-2) with TRBJ1-5; 9 nucleotides align to TRBD1. The junction had 6 bases not matched to a gene; V was cut back by 5 bases and J by 1 base. Germline V gene sequence: CDR1 LGHDT, CDR2 YNNKEL (reference sequence). The CDR3 length is 16 residues. This CDR3 reads CASSSGTGKSNQPQHF. CDR3 nucleotide sequence: TGTGCCAGCAGCTCCGGGACAGGGAAAAGCAATCAGCCCCAGCATTTT.

The rearrangement joins TRBV30 to TRBJ2-1; 7 nucleotides align to TRBD2. CDR1 GTSNPN and CDR2 SVGIG come from the germline V gene (reference sequence). V was clipped by 2 bases and J by 9 bases; unmatched bases: 1. The CDR3 has 11 residues. The CDR3 loop is CAWSREGEQFF. CDR3 DNA sequence: TGTGCCTGGAGTAGGGAGGGTGAGCAGTTCTTC.

This chain joins TRBV11-2 and TRBJ1-2, with 8 bases fitting TRBD1. V lost 1 base, J lost 6 bases, and 1 base stayed unmatched. The CDR3 length is 13 residues. Germline CDR1 reads SGHAT; CDR2 reads FQNNGV. Here the CDR3 reads CASSLAGGNGYTF. The DNA of the CDR3 is TGTGCCAGCAGCTTAGCAGGGGGCAATGGCTACACCTTC.

The chain recombines TRBV21-1 with TRBJ1-1; the table gives TRBD1 as D, unverified against the DNA. TRBV21-1 is annotated as a pseudogene. The CDR3 sequence is 12 residues long. The DNA for the CDR3 is TGTGCCAGCACCCCCAGGAACACTGAAGCTTTCTTT. It translates to CASTPRNTEAFF.

The chain has TRBV18 and TRBJ2-3; D might be TRBD1 (5 bases). The germline V gene has CDR1 KGHSH and CDR2 LQKENI. The CDR3 extends over 15 amino acids. V was pared by 3 bases and J by 0 bases, with 10 bases between. This CDR3 is CASSPLTASTDTQYF. For the CDR3, the DNA is TGTGCCAGCTCACCCCTGACAGCTAGCACAGATACGCAGTATTTT.

The chain combines TRBV6-4 with TRBJ2-5, with 12 positions matching TRBD2. V was pared by 3 bases and J by 4 bases, with 15 bases of the junction left unmatched. The length of the CDR3 is 19 residues. In germline, CDR1 is MRHNA, CDR2 SNTAGT. The CDR3 loop reads CASSERKGGLAGTPETQYF. The CDR3 DNA reads as TGTGCCAGCAGTGAACGAAAAGGAGGACTAGCGGGGACCCCAGAGACCCAGTACTTC.

The chain joins TRBV5-6 to TRBJ2-1; 7 nucleotides match TRBD1. This CDR3 has 16 amino acids. J lost 2 bases, V lost 0 bases, and 5 bases had no gene match. Germline V gene data show CDR1 as SGHDT and CDR2 as YYEEEE. CDR3 amino acids: CASSLEQGTTYNEQFF. For the CDR3, the DNA is TGTGCCAGCAGCTTGGAACAGGGGACAACCTACAATGAGCAGTTCTTC.

This clone was recorded a few times. The chain carries TRBV6-1 and TRBJ2-5; D not resolved. V was pared by 0 bases and J by 5 bases, with 7 bases between. The CDR3 contains 13 residues. The germline V gene has CDR1 MNHNS and CDR2 SASEGT. Here the CDR3 reads CASSEALRETQYF. As DNA, the CDR3 is TGTGCCAGCAGTGAAGCGCTCCGGGAGACCCAGTACTTC.

This clone has a handful of counts. This CDR3 is CASSETMNTEAFF. The DNA of the CDR3 is TGTGCCAGCAGTGAGACAATGAACACTGAAGCTTTCTTT. The V call is TRBV2, the J call TRBJ1-1; D unclear. Trimming stripped 3 bases from V and 0 bases from J, with 5 bases between. The CDR3 contains 13 residues. Germline V CDR1 and CDR2: SNHLY, FYNNEI.

The chain joins TRBV7-8 to TRBJ1-4; no firm D call. Germline V gene sequence: CDR1 SGHVS, CDR2 FQNEAQ. The CDR3 covers 13 residues. V was cut by 1 base and J by 8 bases, with 8 bases left in between. The CDR3 nucleotides are TGTGCCAGCAGCTTAGGATGGAGGGAAAAACTGTTTTTT. The encoded protein is CASSLGWREKLFF.

V usage is TRBV18 and J usage is TRBJ2-5, with unresolved D. Germline CDR1 and CDR2: KGHSH and LQKENI. Trimming pared 3 bases from V and 1 base from J, leaving 12 bases between. The CDR3 totals 15 residues. The CDR3: CASSPDVGFQETQYF. DNA of the CDR3: TGTGCCAGCTCACCCGACGTGGGCTTCCAAGAGACCCAGTACTTC.

V and J are TRBV12-3 or TRBV12-4 and TRBJ2-7, with D perhaps TRBD2 (7 bases). This CDR3 has 13 residues. V lost 0 bases, J lost 6 bases, and 9 bases lay in between. The CDR3 DNA reads TGTGCCAGCAGTTTAGCAGGGGGGGGCGAGCAGTACTTC. It specifies CASSLAGGGEQYF.

V and J are TRBV19 and TRBJ1-1, with no clear D. V was cut by 8 bases and J by 6 bases, with 16 bases left in between. Germline CDR1 and CDR2: LNHDA and SQIVND (reference sequence). The CDR3 length is 13 residues. CDR3: CASATFGRAEAFF. The CDR3 bases are TGTGCCAGTGCTACCTTTGGGCGGGCTGAAGCTTTCTTT.

This sequence joins TRBV11-3 and TRBJ2-1; unclear D gene. CDR1 is SGHNT, CDR2 YENEEA, per germline. The CDR3 covers 16 residues. V lost 0 bases to trimming and J lost 3 bases, with 12 bases between them. The CDR3 sequence is CASSLDGGKGYNEQFF. The CDR3 DNA reads TGTGCCAGCAGCTTAGATGGCGGTAAAGGCTACAATGAGCAGTTCTTC.

This chain joins TRBV6-1 and TRBJ1-5, with D unclear. Germline CDR1 MNHNS, CDR2 SASEGT. This CDR3 spans 15 amino acids. V lost 3 bases and J lost 0, with 9 bases in between. This chain's CDR3 is CASSDEVYSNQPQHF. CDR3 coding DNA: TGTGCCAGCAGTGACGAGGTTTATAGCAATCAGCCCCAGCATTTT.

The rearrangement links TRBV5-4 to TRBJ1-1; D gene ambiguous. V was trimmed by 2 bases and J by 0 bases, leaving 23 bases between them. Germline V CDR1 and CDR2: SGHNT, YYREEE (reference sequence). This CDR3 has 19 residues. The CDR3 region is CASSFQPGRTIPMNTEAFF. CDR3 DNA sequence: TGTGCCAGCAGCTTTCAGCCAGGCCGGACTATCCCGATGAACACTGAAGCTTTCTTT. Supplemented by reference TRBV5-4 and TRBJ1-1, the full variable domain reads ETGVTQSPTHLIKTRGQQVTLRCSSQSGHNTVSWYQQALGQGPQFIFQYYREEENGRGNFPPRFSGLQFPNYSSELNVNALELDDSALYLCASSFQPGRTIPMNTEAFFGQGTRLTVV.

The rearrangement uses TRBV30 and TRBJ1-4, with D hard to call. V lost 3 bases, J lost 5 bases, and 10 bases lay in between. The CDR3 is 13 residues long. In germline, CDR1 is GTSNPN, CDR2 SVGIG (reference sequence). CDR3 region: CAWSARRNEKLFF. DNA for the CDR3: TGTGCCTGGAGCGCAAGGAGGAATGAAAAACTGTTTTTT.

The CDR3 here is CASSLTWTGGNTEAFF. In DNA form, the CDR3 reads TGTGCCAGCAGCCTCACTTGGACAGGGGGGAACACTGAAGCTTTCTTT. This rearrangement joins TRBV7-9 to TRBJ1-1, with 10 bases matching TRBD1. V was clipped by 5 bases and J by 1 base; unmatched bases: 7. CDR1 is SEHNR, CDR2 FQNEAQ, per germline (reference sequence). This CDR3 contains 16 residues.

The CDR3 spells CASSLGRGSTEAFF. CDR3 nucleotide sequence: TGCGCCAGCAGCTTGGGAAGGGGAAGCACTGAAGCTTTCTTT. The J gene is TRBJ1-1, the V gene TRBV5-1; tentatively, D is TRBD1 (5 bases). The CDR3 is 14 amino acids. With 0 bases removed from V and 4 bases from J, the gap between germline ends came to 10 bases. Germline V gene sequence: CDR1 SGHRS, CDR2 YFSETQ.

The chain links TRBV10-3 to TRBJ1-4; D is perhaps TRBD1 (5 bases). The ends were cut back, 0 bases at V and 3 bases at J, with 14 bases in the middle. CDR3 length: 17 amino acids. Germline lookup yields CDR1 ENHRY and CDR2 SYGVKD. In DNA form, the CDR3 reads TGTGCCATCAGTGAGTCGCGGGGAGCAGGGCCTAATGAAAAACTGTTTTTT. This sequence encodes CAISESRGAGPNEKLFF.

This chain links TRBV6-2 or TRBV6-3 with TRBJ2-7; 9 nucleotides agree with TRBD1. J gave up 6 bases and V 7 bases, and 19 bases lay outside the gene matches. Germline CDR1 is MNHEY and CDR2 is SVGEGT. The CDR3 is 17 amino acids. In DNA, the CDR3 is TGTGCCAGCACCCCCAGGGGGTTGGGACAGGGTGCCGCCGAGCAGTACTTC. This gives the protein CASTPRGLGQGAAEQYF.

The chain couples TRBV20-1 to TRBJ1-5; D unclear. V lost 3 bases, J lost 0 bases, and 9 bases lay in between. Germline assignment: CDR1 DFQATT and CDR2 SNEGSKA (reference sequence). This CDR3 comprises 14 residues. The CDR3 bases are TGCAGTGCTAGTACGGGTCATAGCAATCAGCCCCAGCATTTT. As protein: CSASTGHSNQPQHF.